The 7 T cell receptor beta chains reported below all come from one sample, sequenced in a study of cytomegalovirus exposure and HLA in healthy donors. 60 Vbeta and 13 Jbeta primers were used in PCR. Clones were sequenced by immunoSEQ multiplex PCR, and TCRdb holds only the in-frame ones, with some missing. The table records 150,000 to 200,000 clones, more than 65% of them present only once. The sample was PBMCs. Every receptor here comes from a man in his fifties or sixties in good health and CMV-seropositive.

J is TRBJ2-7 and V is TRBV15; the D gene is possibly TRBD1 (6 bases). The germline CDR1 and CDR2 sequences are LNHNV and YYDKDF (reference sequence). CDR3 length: 15 residues. V lost 2 bases to trimming and J lost 1 base, with 12 bases between them. This CDR3 reads CATSRLRQDSYEQYF. CDR3 nucleotides: TGTGCCACCAGCAGACTCCGACAGGATTCCTACGAGCAGTACTTC.

V is TRBV19 and J is TRBJ1-2, with 7 nucleotides matching TRBD1. The trim removed 0 bases at V and 2 bases at J, leaving 3 bases unmatched. The CDR3 has 15 amino acids. The germline gives CDR1 LNHDA, CDR2 SQIVND (reference sequence). CDR3 amino acids: CASSIEQGPNYGYTF. The CDR3 nucleotides read TGTGCCAGTAGTATAGAACAGGGGCCCAACTATGGCTACACCTTC.

This chain uses TRBV6-5 with TRBJ2-7; 9 nucleotides line up with TRBD2. CDR3 size: 14 residues. From germline, CDR1 is MNHEY and CDR2 SVGAGI. Trimming cost V 2 bases and J 7 bases; bases outside gene matches: 6. The DNA of the CDR3 is TGTGCCAGCAGTTACCCAGCGGGGGGCGGTGAGCAGTACTTC. As protein: CASSYPAGGGEQYF.

This sequence joins TRBV6-1 and TRBJ1-2; D might be TRBD1 (6 bases). The ends were cut back, 5 bases at V and 7 bases at J, with 26 bases in the middle. The CDR3 is 17 amino acids. CDR1 is MNHNS, CDR2 SASEGT, per germline. CDR3 in amino acids: CASSKGGHQIRDRGYTF. CDR3 nucleotides: TGTGCCAGCAGTAAAGGGGGACATCAGATTCGAGATCGTGGCTACACCTTC.

V usage is TRBV27 and J usage is TRBJ1-1; the match to TRBD1 covers 9 bases. V gave up 5 bases and J gave up 4 bases; unmatched junction bases: 11. There are 16 residues in the CDR3. Germline CDR1 is MNHEY and CDR2 is SMNVEV (reference sequence). CDR3: CASSPFPQGALTEAFF. For the CDR3, the DNA is TGTGCCAGCAGTCCTTTTCCACAGGGGGCACTCACTGAAGCTTTCTTT.

The rearrangement uses TRBV7-8 and TRBJ1-3; D uncertain. With 3 bases removed from V and 2 bases from J, the gap between germline ends came to 14 bases. Germline loops: CDR1 SGHVS, CDR2 FQNEAQ. The CDR3 loop spans 16 amino acids. CDR3 DNA sequence: TGTGCCAGCAGCTTCAGTGGCGAGACTCCTGGAAACACCATATATTTT. It codes for CASSFSGETPGNTIYF.

The gene calls are TRBV28 and TRBJ1-2; D uncertain. Germline V gene sequence: CDR1 MDHEN, CDR2 SYDVKM. This CDR3 has 14 amino acids. Trimming took off 4 bases at V and 2 bases at J, with 11 bases between the two ends. The CDR3 here is CASSSGVLNYGYTF. In DNA, the CDR3 is TGTGCCAGCAGTTCCGGGGTCCTCAACTATGGCTACACCTTC.